This passage covers 30 T cell receptor beta chains from one sample sequenced in a study of human T cells and chemical hapten exposure. Time point meaning: patch test 3, about 24 weeks after DPC sensitization. The treatment: therapeutic diphenylcyclopropenone sensitization with weekly scalp DPC. TCRdb redid the calling of the RACE reads with MiXCR, one entry per CDR3 protein. The sample lists under 100,000 distinct CDR3 sequences, roughly a tenth seen once, with roughly 3.7% in the top ten. The specimen comprised whole blood, sampled in connection with sensitization to the hapten diphenylcyclopropenone (DPC). Receptors originate from a woman between 50 and 59 years old with alopecia areata. Some clones in this sample may be carry-over from other donors' samples.

The chain links TRBV30 to TRBJ2-2; unclear D gene. Deletions cut 2 bases from V and 2 bases from J, with 9 bases between. The CDR3 covers 14 residues. Germline V gene sequence: CDR1 GTSNPN, CDR2 SVGIG (reference sequence). CDR3 sequence reads: CAWSKIANTGELFF. As DNA, the CDR3 is TGTGCCTGGAGTAAGATAGCCAACACCGGGGAGCTGTTTTTT.

The V gene is TRBV27, the J gene TRBJ2-2, with 10 bases matching TRBD1. Trimming cost V 4 bases and J 5 bases; bases outside gene matches: 10. Germline assignment: CDR1 MNHEY and CDR2 SMNVEV (reference sequence). The CDR3 is 17 amino acids. Here the CDR3 reads CASSSPRDRGRTGELFF. The CDR3, as DNA: TGTGCCAGCAGTTCCCCCAGAGACAGGGGGCGTACCGGGGAGCTGTTTTTT.

This chain connects TRBV19 to TRBJ2-1; TRBD2 agrees at 12 bases. CDR3 length equals 18 residues. Germline-derived CDR1 and CDR2 are LNHDA and SQIVND (reference sequence). The J segment lost 4 bases and the V segment lost 0 bases, leaving 7 bases of the junction unmatched. In DNA form, the CDR3 reads TGTGCCAGTAGTATAGATCAACTAGCGGGAGGTGCTTACAATGAGCAGTTCTTC. Translating gives CASSIDQLAGGAYNEQFF. The whole variable domain, remainder taken from reference TRBV19 and TRBJ2-1, is DGGITQSPKYLFRKEGQNVTLSCEQNLNHDAMYWYRQDPGQGLRLIYYSQIVNDFQKGDIAEGYSVSREKKESFPLTVTSAQKNPTAFYLCASSIDQLAGGAYNEQFFGPGTRLTVL.

This clonotype was seen at least ten times. This chain links TRBV7-8 with TRBJ2-7, with 10 bases identical to TRBD2. Germline V gene lookup returns CDR1 SGHVS and CDR2 FQNEAQ. J was trimmed by 1 base and V by 2 bases; bases with no gene match: 8. This CDR3 is built from 17 residues. The CDR3 DNA follows: TGTGCCAGCAGCTTAATTATGGGACTAGCGATTTCCTACGAGCAGTACTTC. It yields the protein CASSLIMGLAISYEQYF.

The chain joins TRBV7-2 to TRBJ2-1, with 7 bases identical to TRBD2. CDR3 size: 18 residues. Trimming at V came to 1 base and at J to 0 bases, leaving 9 bases not matched to a gene. In germline, CDR1 is SGHTA, CDR2 FQGNSA. Written as DNA, the CDR3 is TGTGCCAGCAGCTTAGGGCCCGTCGGCGGGGGCTCCTACAATGAGCAGTTCTTC. Amino acids: CASSLGPVGGGSYNEQFF.

The V and J genes are TRBV7-2 and TRBJ1-2; no definite D call. The CDR3 is made up of 15 amino acids. V lost 1 base and J lost 4, with 13 bases in between. Germline loops: CDR1 SGHTA, CDR2 FQGNSA. CDR3 bases: TGTGCCAGCAGCTTAGGTGGGCTTCAGGCCTATGGCTACACCTTC. Its translation: CASSLGGLQAYGYTF. Filled out from reference TRBV7-2 and TRBJ1-2, the complete variable domain reads GAGVSQSPSNKVTEKGKDVELRCDPISGHTALYWYRQSLGQGLEFLIYFQGNSAPDKSGLPSDRFSAERTGGSVSTLTIQRTQQEDSAVYLCASSLGGLQAYGYTFGSGTRLTVV.

This clonotype was detected only a few times. This rearrangement joins TRBV11-1 to TRBJ1-1, with TRBD1 matching 7 bases. The CDR3 extends over 15 amino acids. With V trimmed by 5 bases and J by 4 bases, 10 bases remained unmatched. CDR1 is SGHAT and CDR2 is FQDESV in the germline V gene (reference sequence). This CDR3 reads CASSLVDRTATEAFF. The CDR3 bases are TGTGCCAGCAGCCTAGTGGACAGGACGGCCACTGAAGCTTTCTTT. Drawing the rest from reference TRBV11-1 and TRBJ1-1, the complete variable domain is EAEVAQSPRYKITEKSQAVAFWCDPISGHATLYWYRQILGQGPELLVQFQDESVVDDSQLPKDRFSAERLKGVDSTLKIQPAELGDSAMYLCASSLVDRTATEAFFGQGTRLTVV.

This clonotype was seen a handful of times. The chain combines TRBV20-1 with TRBJ2-3; 9 bases match TRBD2. This CDR3 has 19 amino acids. J gave up 0 bases and V 0 bases, and 13 bases lay outside the gene matches. Looked up from germline, CDR1 is DFQATT and CDR2 is SNEGSKA (reference sequence). The CDR3 DNA reads TGCAGTGCTAGAGATCCCTTGAAGGTGACTAGCGGTAGCACAGATACGCAGTATTTT. Its protein is CSARDPLKVTSGSTDTQYF.

The chain recombines TRBV15 with TRBJ2-2, with a tentative D call TRBD1 (6 bases). Between the trimmed V and J ends, which lost 0 bases and 7 bases, there was a span of 15 bases. The CDR3 spans 16 residues. The germline V gene encodes CDR1 LNHNV and CDR2 YYDKDF (reference sequence). The CDR3 spells CATSREFRDIGGELFF. Here the CDR3 DNA reads TGTGCCACCAGCAGAGAGTTCCGGGACATCGGCGGGGAGCTGTTTTTT.

The chain has TRBV9 and TRBJ2-5; 14 bases are shared with TRBD2. The CDR3 contains 19 residues. Germline CDR1 is SGDLS and CDR2 is YYNGEE. V gave up 0 bases and J gave up 4 bases; unmatched junction bases: 11. CDR3: CASSVAPGGTSGRGETQYF. DNA of the CDR3: TGTGCCAGCAGCGTAGCCCCGGGAGGGACTAGCGGGAGAGGAGAGACCCAGTACTTC.

This sequence joins TRBV10-3 and TRBJ2-2; D is perhaps TRBD1 (7 bases). The V end was cut by 6 bases, the J end by 5 bases, with 22 bases between. CDR1 is ENHRY and CDR2 is SYGVKD in the germline V gene. This CDR3 region has 17 residues. CDR3 DNA sequence: TGTGCCATCAGAGGGGGCGTCGGGAGTATTGGGACCGGGGAGCTGTTTTTT. Its translation: CAIRGGVGSIGTGELFF.

This clonotype has at least ten counts. The chain uses TRBV12-3 or TRBV12-4 and TRBJ2-7, with 8 bases matching TRBD1. The CDR3 spans 16 residues. The ends lost 4 bases at V and 1 base at J; junction bases unmatched: 9. The CDR3 coding sequence is TGTGCCAGCAGTTCGACAGGGGCCGGGAAATCCTACGAGCAGTACTTC. It yields the protein CASSSTGAGKSYEQYF.

This clonotype was counted at least ten times. The chain employs TRBV18 and TRBJ1-2, with D possibly being TRBD1 (5 bases). Germline CDR1 reads KGHSH; CDR2 reads LQKENI. The CDR3 has 16 amino acids. The V end was cut by 0 bases, the J end by 4 bases, with 15 bases between. The CDR3 loop is CASSPPWQLGPYGYTF. DNA of the CDR3: TGTGCCAGCTCACCACCGTGGCAGTTGGGGCCCTATGGCTACACCTTC. Full variable domain (rest looked up from reference TRBV18 and TRBJ1-2): NAGVMQNPRHLVRRRGQEARLRCSPMKGHSHVYWYRQLPEEGLKFMVYLQKENIIDESGMPKERFSAEFPKEGPSILRIQQVVRGDSAAYFCASSPPWQLGPYGYTFGSGTRLTVV.

V gene TRBV29-1 combines with J gene TRBJ2-6; TRBD1 agrees at 11 bases. Trimming took 4 bases from V and 0 from J; bases not matched to a gene: 5. This CDR3 has 17 residues. The germline gives CDR1 SQVTM, CDR2 ANQGSEA. The CDR3 loop is CSVADRGPLSGANVLTF. The CDR3, as DNA: TGCAGCGTTGCGGACAGGGGGCCCCTCTCTGGGGCCAACGTCCTGACTTTC.

This clonotype was seen many times. This sequence joins TRBV19 and TRBJ2-7; D not certain. In germline, CDR1 is LNHDA, CDR2 SQIVND (reference sequence). This CDR3 is 14 amino acids long. Trimming cost V 3 bases and J 1 base, with 10 bases left between them. CDR3 region: CASSIPSKSYEQYF. In DNA, the CDR3 is TGTGCCAGTAGTATCCCCTCCAAGTCCTACGAGCAGTACTTC.

The CDR3 here is CASSLYPTEQFF. DNA for the CDR3: TGTGCCAGCAGCTTATATCCGACTGAGCAGTTCTTC. The rearrangement joins TRBV7-9 to TRBJ2-1, with D unclear. Trimming stripped 2 bases from V and 9 bases from J, with 8 bases between. Germline V gene sequence: CDR1 SEHNR, CDR2 FQNEAQ (reference sequence). CDR3 length: 12 amino acids.

V and J are TRBV14 and TRBJ2-1; possibly TRBD2 for D (5 bases). There are 14 residues in the CDR3. Germline lookup yields CDR1 SGHDN and CDR2 FVKESK. The V end lost 1 base, the J end lost 4 bases, and 8 bases lay between the germline ends. CDR3 amino acids: CASSQARGYNEQFF. In DNA form, the CDR3 reads TGTGCCAGCAGCCAAGCCAGAGGGTACAATGAGCAGTTCTTC.

This clonotype was found a few times. The gene calls are TRBV12-3 or TRBV12-4 and TRBJ1-2; D is uncertain. The CDR3 runs to 12 residues. V lost 3 bases and J 7 bases, leaving 9 bases between the germline ends. The CDR3, as DNA: TGTGCCAGCAGTTTCGGGAGGCTTGGCTACACCTTC. Its protein product is CASSFGRLGYTF.

This sequence joins TRBV7-2 and TRBJ1-5, with D unresolved. The CDR3 contains 11 residues. CDR1 is SGHTA and CDR2 is FQGNSA in the germline V gene. V was clipped by 6 bases and J by 5 bases, with 5 bases between them. CDR3 nucleotides: TGTGCCAGCAGTCCAGATCAGCCCCAGCATTTT. This encodes CASSPDQPQHF.

In its sample, this clonotype was seen many times. This chain joins TRBV2 and TRBJ2-1, with D maybe TRBD1 (5 bases). The germline CDR1 and CDR2 sequences are SNHLY and FYNNEI. The CDR3 length is 15 residues. V was shortened by 8 bases and J by 1 base, with 15 bases between the two germline ends. The CDR3 bases are TGTGCCAGCGTAATAGGAAGGGGTTCCTACAATGAGCAGTTCTTC. Translated: CASVIGRGSYNEQFF.

This sequence joins TRBV24-1 and TRBJ2-1; TRBD2 matches at 8 bases. V lost 6 bases, J lost 5 bases, and 8 bases stayed unmatched. Germline CDR1 reads KGHDR; CDR2 reads SFDVKD. The CDR3 is 15 amino acids. CDR3 amino acids: CATSYGGGTNNEQFF. The DNA for the CDR3 is TGTGCCACCAGTTACGGGGGGGGAACTAACAATGAGCAGTTCTTC.

As to this clonotype: This clone may be a read error of a much larger clone one base away. The chain carries TRBV7-3 and TRBJ2-5; 7 bases fit TRBD2. Germline values: CDR1 SGHTA, CDR2 FQGTGA. The CDR3 has 14 residues. For the CDR3, the DNA is TGTGCCGGCAGCCCCGACGGGAGGAAGGAGACCCAGTACTTC. It is translated as CAGSPDGRKETQYF.

The chain carries TRBV29-1 and TRBJ2-1; 7 bases map to TRBD2. J lost 4 bases, V lost 5 bases, and 8 bases had no gene match. Germline assignment: CDR1 SQVTM and CDR2 ANQGSEA. CDR3 length equals 14 residues. Here the CDR3 DNA reads TGCAGCGTTACGGACACGGGGGGATACAATGAGCAGTTCTTC. This codes for CSVTDTGGYNEQFF.

The genes are TRBV5-4 and TRBJ1-3; tentatively, D is TRBD1 (6 bases). CDR3 length: 16 amino acids. In germline, CDR1 is SGHNT, CDR2 YYREEE (reference sequence). The V end was cut by 3 bases, the J end by 0 bases, with 13 bases between. The CDR3 is CASSSVQGVSGNTIYF. The CDR3 nucleotides read TGTGCCAGCAGCTCGGTACAGGGCGTCTCTGGAAACACCATATATTTT.

This clonotype occurred a few times. The chain joins TRBV20-1 to TRBJ2-5; 8 bases match TRBD2. The ends lost 3 bases at V and 4 bases at J; junction bases unmatched: 7. The CDR3 contains 14 residues. Germline values: CDR1 DFQATT, CDR2 SNEGSKA (reference sequence). In DNA, the CDR3 is TGCAGTGCTAGGGGGTCAGCGGGGGTAGAGACCCAGTACTTC. This gives the protein CSARGSAGVETQYF.

The rearrangement links TRBV7-9 to TRBJ2-1; the D gene could be TRBD1 or TRBD2 (5 bases each). The V and J ends lost 3 bases and 5 bases respectively, with 8 bases between them. The CDR3 sequence is 13 residues long. The germline gives CDR1 SEHNR, CDR2 FQNEAQ (reference sequence). The CDR3 loop is CASSFRGHNEQFF. The CDR3 DNA reads as TGTGCCAGCAGCTTCCGGGGCCACAATGAGCAGTTCTTC.

This clonotype was seen many times. This chain uses TRBV5-4 with TRBJ1-6; no reliable D call. Trimming took off 6 bases at V and 9 bases at J, with 13 bases between the two ends. From germline, CDR1 is SGHNT and CDR2 YYREEE (reference sequence). The length of the CDR3 is 13 residues. The CDR3 sequence is CASTSWEGSPLHF. The CDR3 DNA reads TGTGCCAGCACGAGTTGGGAGGGTTCACCCCTCCACTTT.

This clonotype was recorded a few times. The chain recombines TRBV19 with TRBJ2-3; possible D gene TRBD2, 6 bases. Germline CDR1 LNHDA, CDR2 SQIVND (reference sequence). This CDR3 has 15 amino acids. The V end lost 3 bases, the J end lost 2 bases, and 12 bases lay between the germline ends. CDR3 amino acids: CASSILGEVTDTQYF. DNA for the CDR3: TGTGCCAGTAGTATCCTGGGGGAGGTCACAGATACGCAGTATTTT.

This clonotype was recorded a few times. The chain employs TRBV20-1 and TRBJ1-1; a weak D match, TRBD1 (5 bases). CDR3 length: 13 amino acids. Germline V gives CDR1 DFQATT, CDR2 SNEGSKA (reference sequence). Trimming stripped 6 bases from V and 0 bases from J, with 11 bases between. CDR3 sequence: CSAWGTMNTEAFF. The CDR3 nucleotides read TGCAGTGCATGGGGGACCATGAACACTGAAGCTTTCTTT.

This clonotype has a handful of counts. The V call is TRBV24-1, the J call TRBJ2-3, with D perhaps TRBD2 (5 bases). Trimming left V 9 bases short and J 0 bases short, with 15 bases between. CDR1 and CDR2 from the germline V gene are KGHDR and SFDVKD. This CDR3 spans 15 amino acids. CDR3 residues: CATGTDSPSTDTQYF. The CDR3 nucleotides read TGTGCCACCGGAACGGACTCCCCGAGCACAGATACGCAGTATTTT.